The T cell receptor beta chain described here comes from a study of cytomegalovirus exposure and HLA in healthy donors. Study conclusions and caveats: Donors belonging to an Asian-associated ancestry cluster reportedly showed fewer N-insertions in productive TCRs than the roughly 670-donor mean, according to what a later analysis found. Most TCR beta V segments were productive about 87% or about 30% of the time in an earlier analysis. Follow-up analysis seemed to connect common viral pathogens with several of the most significant clusters identified.

Germline V gene data show CDR1 as SGHTA and CDR2 as FQGNSA. V was pared by 5 bases and J by 2 bases, with 9 bases between. The CDR3 spans 13 residues. Note on this clone: Its specificity is unknown.

The PCR made use of 60 Vbeta and 13 Jbeta primers. Profiled with immunoSEQ multiplex PCR; TCRdb holds only in-frame clones, not every one. The repertoire table contains about 140,000 clones. The specimen sequenced was PBMCs. The origin of this receptor is a man in his forties in good health and CMV-seronegative. The chain links TRBV7-2 to TRBJ2-5; maybe TRBD1 (6 bases). CDR3 sequence: CASSLDRQETQYF. The CDR3 DNA reads TGTGCCAGCAGCCTCGACAGGCAAGAGACCCAGTACTTC.